Below, 23 T cell receptor beta chains from the same sample are listed, as sequenced in a study of naive and memory T cell subsets. The beta constant-region primer was an equimolar mix of two oligonucleotides covering TRBC1 and TRBC2. MiXCR was run by TCRdb on the UMI-ligation and nested PCR reads, yielding one entry per CDR3 protein. This table holds 70,000 to 95,000 distinct CDR3 sequences, 7% to 8% found once. Input material: central memory CD4+ T cells from blood. These receptors were taken from a human donor in good health.

Ten or more counts support this clonotype. The rearrangement uses TRBV14 and TRBJ2-3; D ambiguous. V was pared by 0 bases and J by 8 bases, with 9 bases between. The CDR3 contains 13 residues. CDR1 and CDR2 (germline): SGHDN, FVKESK. The CDR3 loop reads CASSQDIGGTQYF. For the CDR3, the DNA is TGTGCCAGCAGCCAAGATATTGGTGGTACGCAGTATTTT.

This clonotype occurred many times. The V call is TRBV11-2, the J call TRBJ1-4; TRBD1 might be the D (6 bases). The CDR3 has 17 residues. The V gene's germline CDR1 is SGHAT and CDR2 FQNNGV. V lost 6 bases to trimming and J lost 0 bases, with 17 bases between them. The CDR3 bases are TGTGCCAGCAGTGACCCGGGCAGGGGTACAACTAATGAAAAACTGTTTTTT. Residues: CASSDPGRGTTNEKLFF.

V and J are TRBV30 and TRBJ2-3; D call uncertain. V shed 2 bases and J shed 0 bases, with 9 bases lying between them. The CDR3 sequence is 14 residues long. The germline V gene encodes CDR1 GTSNPN and CDR2 SVGIG (reference sequence). CDR3 protein: CAWSLYTSTDTQYF. For the CDR3, the DNA is TGTGCCTGGAGTCTTTACACTAGCACAGATACGCAGTATTTT.

This clonotype was recorded many times. This sequence joins TRBV20-1 and TRBJ2-5; 7 positions match TRBD2. CDR3 length: 13 amino acids. Germline-derived CDR1 and CDR2 are DFQATT and SNEGSKA (reference sequence). Germline trimming cut 6 bases from V and 7 bases from J; bases unmatched to any gene: 11. This CDR3 reads CSATTSPPGTQYF. The CDR3 nucleotides read TGCAGTGCCACGACTAGCCCTCCTGGGACCCAGTACTTC.

V usage is TRBV18 and J usage is TRBJ1-2, with D hard to call. The germline V gene encodes CDR1 KGHSH and CDR2 LQKENI. The CDR3 totals 13 residues. The V and J ends lost 1 base and 4 bases respectively, with 7 bases between them. The CDR3 protein is CASSPQGRYGYTF. CDR3 DNA: TGTGCCAGCTCACCACAGGGTCGCTATGGCTACACCTTC.

This clonotype was seen at least ten times. This chain uses TRBV12-3 or TRBV12-4 with TRBJ2-5; 8 bases agree with TRBD1. The J segment lost 2 bases and the V segment lost 3 bases, leaving 2 bases of the junction unmatched. The CDR3 consists of 14 residues. CDR3 loop: CASSFGQGQETQYF. The CDR3 DNA is TGTGCCAGCAGTTTTGGACAGGGTCAAGAGACCCAGTACTTC.

The chain is built from TRBV9 and TRBJ2-5; 7 nucleotides match TRBD2. CDR3 length: 16 residues. The germline CDR1 and CDR2 sequences are SGDLS and YYNGEE. Trimming at V came to 0 bases and at J to 4 bases, leaving 9 bases not matched to a gene. The CDR3 nucleotides are TGTGCCAGCAGCGTAGGGGAGGGAGGGCCTGGAGAGACCCAGTACTTC. Translated: CASSVGEGGPGETQYF.

This sequence joins TRBV20-1 and TRBJ2-6, with D perhaps matching TRBD2 (5 bases). V lost 5 bases and J 0 bases, leaving 11 bases between the germline ends. This CDR3 contains 15 residues. Germline assignment: CDR1 DFQATT and CDR2 SNEGSKA (reference sequence). CDR3 nucleotide sequence: TGCAGTGCTGAGGACTCTTCCTCTGGGGCCAACGTCCTGACTTTC. Protein: CSAEDSSSGANVLTF.

V is TRBV7-9 and J is TRBJ2-7, with D perhaps matching TRBD2 (6 bases). The germline V and J ends were trimmed by 1 base and 3 bases, with 10 bases remaining between them. Germline V gene sequence: CDR1 SEHNR, CDR2 FQNEAQ (reference sequence). The CDR3 runs 14 residues. The CDR3 DNA reads as TGTGCCAGCAGCTTAGGAAGGGGAGGCTACGAGCAGTACTTC. It yields the protein CASSLGRGGYEQYF.

This clonotype was seen more than once but under ten times. The V call is TRBV24-1, the J call TRBJ2-3; D is unclear. This CDR3 comprises 11 residues. Trimming stripped 7 bases from V and 6 bases from J, with 7 bases between. Germline V gene lookup returns CDR1 KGHDR and CDR2 SFDVKD. In nucleotides, the CDR3 is TGTGCCACCAGCATACGGGATACGCAGTATTTT. It specifies CATSIRDTQYF.

The chain employs TRBV6-1 and TRBJ2-7; 8 bases line up with TRBD1. The CDR3 totals 16 residues. Germline lookup yields CDR1 MNHNS and CDR2 SASEGT. Germline trimming cut 0 bases from V and 7 bases from J; bases unmatched to any gene: 11. CDR3: CASSEALGQGAREQYF. For the CDR3, the DNA is TGTGCCAGCAGTGAAGCGCTTGGGCAGGGGGCGCGAGAGCAGTACTTC.

This clonotype was seen at least ten times. The chain recombines TRBV25-1 with TRBJ2-6, with 7 bases identical to TRBD1. The germline gives CDR1 MGHDK, CDR2 SYGVNS. V trimming: 3 bases; J trimming: 4 bases; junction bases outside the gene matches: 12. This CDR3 comprises 18 residues. Here the CDR3 DNA reads TGTGCCAGCAGTGATAGTGGACAGGCATTATCCGGGGCCAACGTCCTGACTTTC. This encodes CASSDSGQALSGANVLTF.

Many counts were recorded for this clonotype. At one end the junction does not follow the germline gene, possibly because of a read error. The chain joins TRBV4-2 to TRBJ1-2, with 10 bases lining up with TRBD1. The CDR3 totals 15 residues. Per germline, CDR1 LGHNA and CDR2 YNFKEQ. CDR3 residues: CASRQGTGDNYGYTF. The CDR3 nucleotides are TGTGCCAGCAGACAAGGGACAGGGGACAACTATGGCTACACCTTC.

This clonotype has a count of ten or more. V gene TRBV28 combines with J gene TRBJ2-7; TRBD2 agrees at 11 bases. Germline values: CDR1 MDHEN, CDR2 SYDVKM. The CDR3 totals 18 residues. The V gene end was trimmed by 7 bases and the J gene end by 0 bases; junction bases not matched to a gene: 14. The CDR3 DNA reads as TGTGCCAGCACCGATAAGCGAGGGACTAGCGGCCTCTCCTACGAGCAGTACTTC. This gives the protein CASTDKRGTSGLSYEQYF.

This clonotype was seen at least ten times. DNA for the CDR3: TGTGCCAGCAGTTTATTTGTGGCAGATACGCAGTATTTT. Protein: CASSLFVADTQYF. V is TRBV12-3 or TRBV12-4 and J is TRBJ2-3, with D hard to call. Trimming took 2 bases from V and 4 from J, leaving 7 bases between them. The CDR3 is 13 residues long.

This clonotype was counted many times. V gene TRBV27 combines with J gene TRBJ1-4, with 9 bases identical to TRBD1. The CDR3 runs 14 residues. Germline values: CDR1 MNHEY, CDR2 SMNVEV (reference sequence). The V segment lost 6 bases and the J segment 6 bases; nucleotides outside the gene matches: 5. DNA for the CDR3: TGTGCCAGCAGACCTAACAGGGGGCATGAAAAACTGTTTTTT. It is translated as CASRPNRGHEKLFF.

The table lists this clonotype with many counts. V and J are TRBV19 and TRBJ1-1; no firm D call. CDR3 size: 14 residues. The germline V gene has CDR1 LNHDA and CDR2 SQIVND (reference sequence). Trimming pared 2 bases from V and 1 base from J, leaving 8 bases between. The DNA of the CDR3 is TGTGCCAGTAGTATAAAGGGAACGAACACTGAAGCTTTCTTT. Residues: CASSIKGTNTEAFF. Drawing the rest from reference TRBV19 and TRBJ1-1, the complete variable domain is DGGITQSPKYLFRKEGQNVTLSCEQNLNHDAMYWYRQDPGQGLRLIYYSQIVNDFQKGDIAEGYSVSREKKESFPLTVTSAQKNPTAFYLCASSIKGTNTEAFFGQGTRLTVV.

This clonotype has only a few counts. The chain is built from TRBV7-2 and TRBJ1-3; D ambiguous. The CDR3 extends over 15 amino acids. Trimming took off 5 bases at V and 4 bases at J, with 15 bases between the two ends. CDR1 is SGHTA, CDR2 FQGNSA, per germline. The CDR3 protein is CASSPIGGYGNTIYF. The CDR3 coding sequence is TGTGCCAGCAGCCCCATAGGAGGCTACGGAAACACCATATATTTT.

This clonotype was counted at least ten times. The rearrangement joins TRBV27 to TRBJ2-5; the match to TRBD1 covers 8 bases. Per germline, CDR1 MNHEY and CDR2 SMNVEV (reference sequence). V lost 5 bases to trimming and J lost 2 bases; unmatched junction nucleotides: 4. The CDR3 is 14 residues long. The CDR3 region is CASSLGTGQETQYF. In DNA, the CDR3 is TGTGCCAGCAGTCTCGGGACAGGTCAAGAGACCCAGTACTTC.

This clonotype was found a few times. The CDR3 loop is CASSEAPRTEAFF. DNA of the CDR3: TGTGCCAGCAGTGAAGCCCCCCGGACTGAAGCTTTCTTT. The V and J genes are TRBV6-1 and TRBJ1-1; D ambiguous. The V gene lost 0 bases and the J gene lost 5 bases, with 7 bases spanning the gap. The germline CDR1 and CDR2 sequences are MNHNS and SASEGT. The CDR3 is 13 amino acids.

This clonotype came up many times. CDR3 protein: CASSSQGGAGSTDTQYF. The DNA for the CDR3 is TGTGCCAGCAGCTCCCAAGGGGGAGCGGGGAGCACAGATACGCAGTATTTT. The chain uses TRBV7-8 and TRBJ2-3; a possible D gene is TRBD2 (7 bases). V shed 4 bases and J shed 0 bases, with 17 bases lying between them. CDR1 is SGHVS, CDR2 FQNEAQ, per germline. The CDR3 has 17 residues.

This clonotype showed up many times. This chain links TRBV20-1 with TRBJ2-3; D not certain. Trimming shortened V by 3 bases and J by 2 bases, and 9 bases separated the two germline ends. CDR3 length: 13 residues. Germline V CDR1 and CDR2: DFQATT, SNEGSKA (reference sequence). CDR3 sequence: CSASYRNTDTQYF. In DNA, the CDR3 is TGCAGTGCTAGTTATCGGAACACAGATACGCAGTATTTT.

The chain couples TRBV3-1 to TRBJ2-7; 9 nucleotides match TRBD2. Per the germline V gene, CDR1 is LGHDT and CDR2 is YNNKEL (reference sequence). The CDR3 sequence is 16 residues long. The junction had 8 bases not matched to a gene; V was cut back by 4 bases and J by 1 base. The CDR3 protein is CASSLLSGSLSYEQYF. Written as DNA, the CDR3 is TGTGCCAGCAGCCTACTTAGCGGGAGCCTTTCCTACGAGCAGTACTTC.